These T cell receptor beta chains were read from a single sample in a study of cytomegalovirus exposure and HLA in healthy donors. The method was immunoSEQ multiplex PCR; TCRdb's version includes in-frame clones alone and lacks a portion of them. Counted here are approximately 150,000 clones, over 75% occurring once; the ten biggest clones make up roughly 4.2%. The material sequenced was PBMCs. These receptors all stem from a man between 40 and 49 years old in good health and CMV-seronegative. The CDR3 runs from the conserved cysteine through the conserved F or W. A D gene is named only where the DNA matches it firmly. Some rows have no size entry. The others give once, few or many, or a class for an expanded clone.

TRBV6-5	-	TRBJ2-1	TRBD2	TGTGCCAGCAGCCTAACTAGCGGGGGCTACAATGAGCAGTTCTTC	CASSLTSGGYNEQFF
TRBV6-1	-	TRBJ1-5	TRBD1	TGTGCCAGCTTTGGGACAGGCCAAAATCAGCCCCAGCATTTT	CASFGTGQNQPQHF
TRBV30	-	TRBJ2-7	TRBD2	TGTGCCTGGAGTCATAGCGGGGGCTACAACCCCTACGAGCAGTACTTC	CAWSHSGGYNPYEQYF
TRBV4-1	few	TRBJ2-2	-	TGCGCCAGCAGCCAGGTTAGCTCCTACACCGGGGAGCTGTTTTTT	CASSQVSSYTGELFF
TRBV10-3	-	TRBJ2-5	TRBD2	TGTGCCATCAGTGAGTCGCAACTAGCGGGGGGAGCGGAGACCCAGTACTTC	CAISESQLAGGAETQYF
TRBV5-1	few	TRBJ2-7	TRBD2	TGCGCCAGCAGCTTGGCTGGGTTGAGGGAGGGCTACGAGCAGTACTTC	CASSLAGLREGYEQYF
TRBV6-1	few	TRBJ1-2	-	TGTGCCAGCAGTGAAAAATCGGGGGGGGGCTATGGCTACACCTTC	CASSEKSGGGYGYTF
TRBV5-5	-	TRBJ1-2	TRBD1	TGTGCCAGCAGCTTGACAGGGGGGGGAACGGATCTTTATGGCTACACCTTC	CASSLTGGGTDLYGYTF
TRBV30	-	TRBJ2-7	-	TGTGCCTGGAGTCCTTCCGGAGGGTACGAGCAGTACTTC	CAWSPSGGYEQYF
TRBV7-9	-	TRBJ1-6	TRBD1	TGTGCCAGCAGTAATCCGGGACAGGGTAACAATTCACCCCTCCACTTT	CASSNPGQGNNSPLHF
TRBV29-1	-	TRBJ2-4	-	TGCAGCGTTGCATCTACAGTTCAGTACTTC	CSVASTVQYF
TRBV9	-	TRBJ2-2	-	TGTGCCAGCAGCCTTAGAGGGGGGGAGCTGTTTTTT	CASSLRGGELFF
TRBV15	-	TRBJ2-5	-	TGTGCCACCAGCACGAGTTCGGTGTACCAAGAGACCCAGTACTTC	CATSTSSVYQETQYF
TRBV6-1	few	TRBJ2-7	TRBD1	TGTGCCAGCAGTGAAGCGCGACAGGGTTACGAGCAGTACTTC	CASSEARQGYEQYF
TRBV6-5	-	TRBJ2-1	TRBD2	TGTGCCAGCAGTTACTCGGGGCTAGCGGCCTATGAGCAGTTCTTC	CASSYSGLAAYEQFF
TRBV13	once	TRBJ2-3	-	TGTGCCAGCAGCTTAGGGGGGAGCGGGTCAGATACGCAGTATTTT	CASSLGGSGSDTQYF
TRBV11-2	-	TRBJ2-7	-	TGTGCCAGCAGCTTAGGCGGGACAGAGTACTTC	CASSLGGTEYF
TRBV7-9	once	TRBJ1-6	TRBD1	TGTGCCAGCAGCCACAGACAGGGCCAAGAGTTTAATTCACCCCTCCACTTT	CASSHRQGQEFNSPLHF
TRBV5-1	-	TRBJ2-3	-	TGCGCCAGCAGCTTGGACGTAGTGTATACGCAGTATTTT	CASSLDVVYTQYF
TRBV5-1	-	TRBJ2-3	-	TGCGCCAGCCATGAGTGGCAGGGATTGACAGATACGCAGTATTTT	CASHEWQGLTDTQYF
TRBV7-9	few	TRBJ2-3	-	TGTGCCAGCAGCTCCCTACAACAGGTCCCCACAGATACGCAGTATTTT	CASSSLQQVPTDTQYF
TRBV7-9	-	TRBJ1-1	TRBD1	TGTGCCAGCAGTGATAGGACAGGGAACACTGAAGCTTTCTTT	CASSDRTGNTEAFF
TRBV4-1	-	TRBJ1-2	TRBD1	TGCGCCAGCAGGTACCCGGGACAGGGCGCACCCTTCATCTTC	CASRYPGQGAPFIF
TRBV11-3	-	TRBJ2-1	-	TGTGCCAGCAGCTTAGTGGAGCAAAATGAGCAGTTCTTC	CASSLVEQNEQFF
TRBV6-1	-	TRBJ2-5	-	TGTGCCAGCAGACTGATCCAAGAGACCCAGTACTTC	CASRLIQETQYF
TRBV6-5	few	TRBJ1-2	TRBD1	TGTGCCAGCAGTTACGCTGCAGGGGGCGCATTTGGTGGCTACACCTTC	CASSYAAGGAFGGYTF
TRBV11-1	few	TRBJ1-2	TRBD1	TGTGCCAGCAGCTGGGACAGAGCCTATGGCTACACCTTC	CASSWDRAYGYTF
TRBV11-3	-	TRBJ1-2	-	TGTGCCAGCAGTCATGGCGGAGGTAGTCACTATGGCTACACCTTC	CASSHGGGSHYGYTF
TRBV27	once	TRBJ2-1	-	TGTGCCAGCAGGCCTCAAGACAGAGGCTCCTACAATGAGCAGTTCTTC	CASRPQDRGSYNEQFF
TRBV10-1	-	TRBJ2-7	TRBD1	TGCGCCAGCAGTGAAGGGGACAGGGGCGAGCAGTACTTC	CASSEGDRGEQYF
TRBV2	-	TRBJ1-1	-	TGTGCCAGCAGTGGAGAGGGTGGCACTGAAGCTTTCTTT	CASSGEGGTEAFF
TRBV19	-	TRBJ1-5	TRBD1	TGTGCCAGTAGTATATCCGGGACAGGGATCCTGCCCCAGCATTTT	CASSISGTGILPQHF
TRBV6-5	-	TRBJ2-7	TRBD1	TGTGCCAGCAGTTACTCGAGCTACAGGGGACCCTACGAGCAGTACTTC	CASSYSSYRGPYEQYF
TRBV10-3	-	TRBJ2-1	-	TGTGCCATCAGTGAGGGAGGCTACAATGAGCAGTTCTTC	CAISEGGYNEQFF
TRBV7-2	-	TRBJ2-7	TRBD1	TGTGCCAGCAGCTTAGCGTGGGACAGGGGGCTCGACGAGCAGTACTTC	CASSLAWDRGLDEQYF
TRBV4-3	-	TRBJ1-2	TRBD1	TGCGCCAGCAGCCCTGGACAGGGACAGTTCCCTGGCTACACCTTC	CASSPGQGQFPGYTF
TRBV10-2	-	TRBJ1-1	-	TGCGCCAGCAGTGAGTCGGGTAGGACTGTTATTAAAGCTTTCTTT	CASSESGRTVIKAFF
TRBV7-3	-	TRBJ2-3	-	TGTGCCAGCACCCTGAGAGAGGGTGGTGAGAAGTATTTT	CASTLREGGEKYF
TRBV19	-	TRBJ2-7	-	TGTGCCAGTAGTATAGGGCACGAGCAGTACTTC	CASSIGHEQYF
TRBV6-6	-	TRBJ2-1	TRBD1	TGTGCCAGCAGCCACCTGACAGGGGATAACTACAATGAGCAGTTCTTC	CASSHLTGDNYNEQFF